The next 23 T cell receptor beta chains were all read from a single sample in a study of metastatic and nonmetastatic thyroid tumors. TCRdb re-called clones from the PCR reads using MiXCR. Altogether over 9,500 clones are present, approximately 25% being singletons, with the ten largest covering roughly a fifth. No treatment of any kind had been given to any patient before thyroid surgery. The specimen was tumor tissue. The receptors were gathered from a female donor with papillary thyroid cancer or a benign thyroid nodule (not recorded which). Some clones in this sample may be carry-over from other donors' samples.

This clone is labeled as medium-sized. The chain carries TRBV6-1 and TRBJ2-1, with 13 bases that match TRBD2. Germline trimming cut 4 bases from V and 9 bases from J; bases unmatched to any gene: 6. CDR1 and CDR2 (germline): MNHNS, SASEGT. CDR3 size: 15 residues. The CDR3 protein is CASSAGLAGVVEQFF. In DNA, the CDR3 is TGTGCCAGCAGTGCTGGACTAGCGGGAGTTGTTGAGCAGTTCTTC.

By frequency in the sample, this clone is medium-sized. The V gene is TRBV28, the J gene TRBJ1-3, with TRBD1 identical over 7 bases. In germline, CDR1 is MDHEN, CDR2 SYDVKM. Germline trimming cut 3 bases from V and 2 bases from J; bases unmatched to any gene: 1. The CDR3 consists of 14 residues. The CDR3 DNA follows: TGTGCCAGCAGTTTGGACAGGACTGGAAACACCATATATTTT. This translates into CASSLDRTGNTIYF.

The rearrangement uses TRBV5-6 and TRBJ1-5, with D perhaps matching TRBD1 (5 bases). Germline V gene data show CDR1 as SGHDT and CDR2 as YYEEEE. CDR3 length: 13 residues. V dropped 4 bases and J dropped 8 bases, with 13 bases sitting between them. CDR3 amino acids: CASSRFGGEPQHF. The CDR3 coding sequence is TGTGCCAGCAGCCGCTTCGGAGGGGAGCCCCAGCATTTT.

This clone was seen ten or more times. The rearrangement links TRBV9 to TRBJ2-2, with D unclear. Germline values: CDR1 SGDLS, CDR2 YYNGEE. This CDR3 spans 14 amino acids. V lost 3 bases and J 6 bases, leaving 12 bases between the germline ends. The CDR3 nucleotides read TGTGCCAGCAGCGCACAGAGCAGTCCCGGGGAGCTGTTTTTT. Translating gives CASSAQSSPGELFF.

This clone was picked up many times. The chain recombines TRBV11-2 with TRBJ2-5; D remains ambiguous. The CDR3 totals 12 residues. Trimming pared 2 bases from V and 4 bases from J, leaving 5 bases between. The V gene's germline CDR1 is SGHAT and CDR2 FQNNGV. The CDR3 DNA reads as TGTGCCAGCAGCTTATCTGGAGAGACCCAGTACTTC. Its protein product is CASSLSGETQYF. Together with reference TRBV11-2 and TRBJ2-5, the CDR3 gives the full variable domain: EAGVAQSPRYKIIEKRQSVAFWCNPISGHATLYWYQQILGQGPKLLIQFQNNGVVDDSQLPKDRFSAERLKGVDSTLKIQPAKLEDSAVYLCASSLSGETQYFGPGTRLLVL.

This clone occurred many times. The chain has TRBV2 and TRBJ2-6, with D tentatively TRBD1 (5 bases). The CDR3 contains 14 residues. V lost 3 bases and J lost 10, with 13 bases in between. Germline V lookup: CDR1 SNHLY, CDR2 FYNNEI. The chain's CDR3 is CASSESQGTNVLTF. The DNA of the CDR3 is TGTGCCAGCAGTGAGAGCCAGGGCACGAACGTCCTGACTTTC.

A few counts support this clone. The V and J genes are TRBV27 and TRBJ1-1; TRBD1 might be the D (5 bases). CDR3 size: 13 residues. V lost 2 bases, J lost 1 base, and 5 bases lay in between. CDR1 is MNHEY and CDR2 is SMNVEV in the germline V gene (reference sequence). The CDR3 nucleotides are TGTGCCAGCAGTTTAGGACAGAACACTGAAGCTTTCTTT. Its protein is CASSLGQNTEAFF.

This CDR3 reads CSAAQGGTQETQYF. CDR3 bases: TGCAGTGCTGCCCAGGGGGGGACACAAGAGACCCAGTACTTC. The chain uses TRBV20-1 and TRBJ2-4; D possibly uses TRBD1 or TRBD2 (7 bases each). The J call is doubtful: the DNA matches TRBJ2-5 better. CDR3 length: 14 residues. Germline V gene data show CDR1 as DFQATT and CDR2 as SNEGSKA (reference sequence).

The rearrangement joins TRBV2 to TRBJ2-2, with TRBD2 matching over 11 bases. The germline gives CDR1 SNHLY, CDR2 FYNNEI. This CDR3 is 16 amino acids long. Trimming took 6 bases from V and 5 from J; bases not matched to a gene: 8. The chain's CDR3 is CASRLPGLADTGELFF. CDR3 sequence (DNA): TGTGCCAGCAGGTTACCGGGACTAGCGGATACCGGGGAGCTGTTTTTT.

This chain links TRBV3-1 with TRBJ1-2; tentative D call: TRBD1 (6 bases). V was cut by 4 bases and J by 5 bases, with 17 bases left in between. This CDR3 contains 15 residues. The germline gives CDR1 LGHDT, CDR2 YNNKEL (reference sequence). The CDR3 reads CASSPGDRLLYGYTF. CDR3 coding DNA: TGTGCCAGCAGCCCAGGGGACCGCCTATTGTATGGCTACACCTTC.

The V call is TRBV28, the J call TRBJ1-2; perhaps TRBD1 as D (6 bases). CDR1 is MDHEN and CDR2 is SYDVKM in the germline V gene. The CDR3 is 11 residues long. The V and J ends lost 2 bases and 11 bases respectively, with 9 bases between them. The CDR3 loop is CASSLQGSYTF. The CDR3 DNA sequence: TGTGCCAGCAGTTTACAGGGGAGTTACACCTTC.

This clone has a count of ten or more. The chain combines TRBV7-8 with TRBJ2-5; 11 bases map to TRBD1. Per the germline V gene, CDR1 is SGHVS and CDR2 is FQNEAQ. The CDR3 loop spans 16 amino acids. The V and J ends lost 4 bases and 4 bases, in that order; junction bases with no gene match: 8. In DNA, the CDR3 is TGTGCCAGCAGCTCCAGGCGGGGGACAGGGGGAGAGACCCAGTACTTC. This translates into CASSSRRGTGGETQYF.

The chain combines TRBV28 with TRBJ2-2; D may correspond to TRBD1 or TRBD2 (7 bases each). CDR3 size: 16 residues. The germline CDR1 and CDR2 sequences are MDHEN and SYDVKM. The germline V and J ends were trimmed by 10 bases and 4 bases, with 22 bases remaining between them. The CDR3: CATILSGGGGTGELFF. The CDR3 region has the DNA TGTGCCACTATCCTTTCAGGGGGGGGTGGCACCGGGGAGCTGTTTTTT.

The rearrangement uses TRBV30 and TRBJ1-1; D is uncertain. The CDR3 extends over 14 amino acids. Between the trimmed V and J ends, which lost 4 bases and 0 bases, there was a span of 12 bases. Germline loops: CDR1 GTSNPN, CDR2 SVGIG (reference sequence). The CDR3 DNA sequence: TGTGCCTGGAATGTCGGAGCTATGAACACTGAAGCTTTCTTT. Amino acids: CAWNVGAMNTEAFF.

CDR3 residues: CASSYASGQGNSPLHF. CDR3 DNA sequence: TGTGCCAGCAGTTACGCGTCGGGACAGGGAAATTCACCCCTCCACTTT. V and J are TRBV6-6 and TRBJ1-6, with TRBD1 matching over 9 bases. The trim removed 2 bases at V and 7 bases at J, leaving 6 bases unmatched. Germline CDR1 and CDR2: MNHNY and SVGAGI (reference sequence). CDR3 length: 16 amino acids.

This clone was found many times. CDR3 region: CASRQGGTSRWEHEQFF. CDR3 sequence (DNA): TGTGCCAGCAGACAGGGTGGGACTAGCAGATGGGAGCATGAGCAGTTCTTC. The rearrangement uses TRBV16 and TRBJ2-1, with 9 positions matching TRBD2. The germline CDR1 and CDR2 sequences are KGHSY and FQNENV. Losses at the gene ends were 6 bases for V and 8 bases for J; bases not matched to a gene: 17. The CDR3 sequence is 17 residues long. The full variable domain, in which reference TRBV16 and TRBJ2-1 provide the parts outside the CDR3, is GEEVAQTPKHLVRGEGQKAKLYCAPIKGHSYVFWYQQVLKNEFKFLISFQNENVFDETGMPKERFSAKCLPNSPCSLEIQATKLEDSAVYFCASRQGGTSRWEHEQFFGPGTRLTVL.

This clone was seen repeatedly, ten times or more. The CDR3 bases are TGTGCCAGCAGTGTCGGGACAGTCTCTGGAAACACCATATATTTT. Encoded protein: CASSVGTVSGNTIYF. J is TRBJ1-3 and V is TRBV2, with TRBD1 matching over 7 bases. The CDR3 sequence is 15 residues long. CDR1 and CDR2 (germline): SNHLY, FYNNEI. V lost 4 bases to trimming and J lost 0 bases; unmatched junction nucleotides: 3.

This clone was seen a handful of times. Here the CDR3 reads CASVGTGGLDYTF. CDR3 bases: TGTGCCAGTGTTGGCACGGGGGGGCTAGACTACACCTTC. The V call is TRBV19, the J call TRBJ1-2, with TRBD1 as a possible D gene (6 bases). Germline V gene sequence: CDR1 LNHDA, CDR2 SQIVND (reference sequence). This CDR3 comprises 13 residues. V gave up 8 bases and J gave up 10 bases, with 20 bases separating them.

This clone was detected ten times or more. V and J are TRBV27 and TRBJ2-1, with D possibly being TRBD2 (5 bases). Looked up from germline, CDR1 is MNHEY and CDR2 is SMNVEV (reference sequence). The CDR3 runs to 15 residues. V lost 3 bases and J 1 base, leaving 10 bases between the germline ends. This CDR3 reads CASSLVAGSYNEQFF. The CDR3 region has the DNA TGTGCCAGCAGTTTGGTGGCGGGTTCCTACAATGAGCAGTTCTTC.

This clone was counted at least ten times. The rearrangement links TRBV30 to TRBJ2-1; D gene ambiguous. Germline V gene data show CDR1 as GTSNPN and CDR2 as SVGIG (reference sequence). V dropped 5 bases and J dropped 5 bases, with 10 bases sitting between them. The CDR3 consists of 12 residues. CDR3 sequence: CAWGMSHNEQFF. As DNA, the CDR3 is TGTGCCTGGGGGATGAGCCACAATGAGCAGTTCTTC.

V and J are TRBV14 and TRBJ1-4; TRBD1 aligns across 8 bases. Germline loops: CDR1 SGHDN, CDR2 FVKESK. This CDR3 is built from 16 residues. The V gene end was trimmed by 0 bases and the J gene end by 8 bases; junction bases not matched to a gene: 8. For the CDR3, the DNA is TGTGCCAGCAGCCAAGATTATTGGACAGGGTTGGAAAAACTGTTTTTT. It encodes CASSQDYWTGLEKLFF.

This chain links TRBV10-3 with TRBJ1-1, with a weak D call TRBD1 (6 bases). Per the germline V gene, CDR1 is ENHRY and CDR2 is SYGVKD. V shed 6 bases and J shed 0 bases, with 8 bases lying between them. This CDR3 contains 13 residues. CDR3 region: CAIRQGLNTEAFF. The DNA for the CDR3 is TGTGCCATCAGACAGGGCTTGAACACTGAAGCTTTCTTT.

By its share, this clone is medium-sized. This chain links TRBV5-6 with TRBJ1-2; no definite D call. The CDR3 consists of 14 residues. Trimming took off 0 bases at V and 4 bases at J, with 10 bases between the two ends. Germline CDR1 reads SGHDT; CDR2 reads YYEEEE. The CDR3 bases are TGTGCCAGCAGCTTGGGGACGGATTTCTATGGCTACACCTTC. Its translation: CASSLGTDFYGYTF.